Listed below are T cell receptor beta chains from one sample, sequenced in a study of response to subunit inactivated influenza vaccine. TCRdb recomputed calls from the RT-PCR reads with MiXCR, one row per CDR3 protein. The table has around 600,000 distinct CDR3 sequences, 11% seen once; the top ten hold approximately 10%. These data also featured in a second study, about T cells expressing NK-cell markers.

This material consisted of PBMCs from blood, taken on the day of vaccination. These receptors were collected from a middle-aged man who received an inactivated influenza vaccine. CDR3s include the opening cysteine and the closing phenylalanine or tryptophan. The D gene is left open where the match is weak. The size field is filled for only some rows; it gives once, few, many or a size class.

D gene,V gene,J gene,clone size,CDR3 protein,CDR3 DNA
TRBD1,TRBV7-2,TRBJ2-1,many,CASSLGDRDYNEQFF,TGTGCCAGCAGCTTAGGGGACAGGGACTACAATGAGCAGTTCTTC
NA,TRBV29-1,TRBJ2-1,many,CSVFSGSYNEQFF,TGCAGCGTCTTTAGCGGCTCCTACAATGAGCAGTTCTTC
TRBD2,TRBV29-1,TRBJ2-7,NA,CSVTLVRGSGYEQYF,TGCAGCGTTACCCTTGTACGCGGGAGCGGTTACGAGCAGTACTTC
NA,TRBV12-3/TRBV12-4,TRBJ1-2,many,CASSQVLAGLHGYTF,TGTGCCAGCAGTCAGGTCCTGGCGGGATTGCATGGCTACACCTTC
NA,TRBV4-1,TRBJ1-2,many,CASSHPPGATGYTF,TGCGCCAGCAGCCATCCCCCCGGGGCGACCGGCTACACCTTC
TRBD1,TRBV28,TRBJ2-4,few,CASSFPGQAIFENIQYF,TGTGCCAGCAGTTTTCCCGGACAGGCTATTTTCGAAAACATTCAGTACTTC
NA,TRBV6-2/TRBV6-3,TRBJ1-5,NA,CASSRQGPREPQHF,TGTGCCAGCAGCCGACAAGGGCCCCGGGAGCCCCAGCATTTT
TRBD1,TRBV4-3,TRBJ2-5,many,CASSQEDNRGETQYF,TGCGCCAGCAGCCAAGAAGACAACAGGGGAGAGACCCAGTACTTC
TRBD2,TRBV27,TRBJ2-3,NA,CASSSGGTTVTDTQYF,TGTGCCAGCAGTTCGGGGGGGACAACTGTCACAGATACGCAGTATTTT
NA,TRBV9,TRBJ2-7,NA,CASSVSGSTSYEQYF,TGTGCCAGCAGCGTCTCCGGGTCCACCTCCTACGAGCAGTACTTC
TRBD2,TRBV7-2,TRBJ2-4,few,CASSSGGIAKNIQYF,TGTGCCAGCAGTTCGGGGGGGATAGCCAAAAACATTCAGTACTTC
TRBD1,TRBV6-2/TRBV6-3,TRBJ2-2,few,CASSNRGRDTGELFF,TGTGCCAGCAGCAACAGGGGGCGGGACACCGGGGAGCTGTTTTTT
TRBD2,TRBV20-1,TRBJ2-1,few,CSARDLELADHNEQFF,TGCAGTGCTAGAGATTTGGAACTAGCGGATCACAATGAGCAGTTCTTC
NA,TRBV20-1,TRBJ2-7,NA,CSARKRRREKYEQYF,TGCAGTGCTAGGAAGAGGAGGAGGGAAAAATACGAGCAGTACTTC
TRBD1,TRBV28,TRBJ2-7,NA,CASRVGRGPYEQYF,TGTGCCAGCCGCGTGGGCAGGGGGCCCTACGAGCAGTACTTC
NA,TRBV5-1,TRBJ1-4,NA,CASSLRPRGEKLFF,TGCGCCAGCAGCTTGCGACCACGCGGGGAAAAACTGTTTTTT
NA,TRBV6-1,TRBJ2-1,few,CASGESSYNEQFF,TGTGCCAGCGGTGAGAGCTCCTACAATGAGCAGTTCTTC